This TCR beta chain was captured by sequencing in a study of blood T cell repertoires in COVID-19. The Seattle patients joined while their infection was active and were tracked longitudinally afterward. Per the germline V gene, CDR1 is LGHDT and CDR2 is YNNKEL (reference sequence). This CDR3 has 14 residues. The ends lost 7 bases at V and 0 bases at J; junction bases unmatched: 4. Original processing methods: Using reference gene primer amplification, nucleated cell counts were estimated. Profiling relied on immunoSEQ multiplex PCR, and the TCRdb table lists in-frame clones only, not all of them. V, J and clone size reflect that table, while D and trimming were determined from the DNA. In the table there are around 300,000 clones, approximately 88% of which are singletons.

The TCR originated in a woman aged 25 to 39 with COVID-19, enrolled during active disease. The chain has TRBV3-1 (or the pseudogene TRBV3-2) and TRBJ2-3; TRBD2 aligns across 7 bases. The sequenced sample was peripheral blood. Here the CDR3 reads CASNQRGSTDTQYF. The CDR3 bases are TGTGCCAGCAATCAGCGGGGCAGCACAGATACGCAGTATTTT.